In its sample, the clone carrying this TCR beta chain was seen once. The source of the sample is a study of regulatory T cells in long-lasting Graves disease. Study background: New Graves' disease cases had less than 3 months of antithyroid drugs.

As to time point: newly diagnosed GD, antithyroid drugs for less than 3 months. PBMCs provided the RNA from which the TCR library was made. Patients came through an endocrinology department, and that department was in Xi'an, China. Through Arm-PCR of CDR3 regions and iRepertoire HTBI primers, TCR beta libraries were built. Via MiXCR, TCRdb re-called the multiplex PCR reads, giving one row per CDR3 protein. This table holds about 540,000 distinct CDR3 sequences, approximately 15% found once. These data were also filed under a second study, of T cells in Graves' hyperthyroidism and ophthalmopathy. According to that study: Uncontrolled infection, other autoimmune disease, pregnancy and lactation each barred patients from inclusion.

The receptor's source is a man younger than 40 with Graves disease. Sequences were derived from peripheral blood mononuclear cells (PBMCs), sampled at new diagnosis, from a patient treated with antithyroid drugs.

This chain's CDR3 is CASSPLGGDPNTGELFF. The CDR3 nucleotides read TGTGCCAGCAGCCCCTTAGGGGGAGACCCGAACACCGGGGAGCTGTTTTTT. This chain links TRBV7-2 with TRBJ2-2; D perhaps matches TRBD1 (6 bases). Between the trimmed V and J ends, which lost 5 bases and 0 bases, there was a span of 16 bases. Germline V gene lookup returns CDR1 SGHTA and CDR2 FQGNSA. This CDR3 has 17 amino acids.